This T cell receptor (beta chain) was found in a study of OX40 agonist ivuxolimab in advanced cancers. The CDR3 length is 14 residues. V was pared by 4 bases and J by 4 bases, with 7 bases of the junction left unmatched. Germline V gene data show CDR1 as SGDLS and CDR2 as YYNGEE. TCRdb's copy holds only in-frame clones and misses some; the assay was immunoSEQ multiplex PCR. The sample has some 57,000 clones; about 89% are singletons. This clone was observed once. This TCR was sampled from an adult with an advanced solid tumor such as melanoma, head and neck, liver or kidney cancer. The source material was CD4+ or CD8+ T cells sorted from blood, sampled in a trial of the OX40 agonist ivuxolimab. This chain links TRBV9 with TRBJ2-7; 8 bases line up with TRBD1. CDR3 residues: CASSKQTGEYEQYF. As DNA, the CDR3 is TGTGCCAGCAGCAAACAGACAGGGGAATACGAGCAGTACTTC. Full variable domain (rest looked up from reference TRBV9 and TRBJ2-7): DSGVTQTPKHLITATGQRVTLRCSPRSGDLSVYWYQQSLDQGLQFLIQYYNGEERAKGNILERFSAQQFPDLHSELNLSSLELGDSALYFCASSKQTGEYEQYFGPGTRLTVT.